The 7 T cell receptor beta chains below all came from one sample that was sequenced in a study of blood T cell repertoires in COVID-19. Profiling relied on immunoSEQ multiplex PCR, and the TCRdb table lists in-frame clones only, not all of them. The repertoire consists of 130,000 to 150,000 clones, with around 87% occurring once and the leading ten covering about two fifths. Sequencing was performed on peripheral blood. The source is a man between 45 and 60 years old who had recovered from COVID-19.

Comment on this clone: Mismatch with germline at one junction end may stem from a read error. The V call is TRBV7-2, the J call TRBJ2-7; D possibly corresponds to TRBD2 (6 bases). Germline loops: CDR1 SGHTA, CDR2 FQGNSA. The CDR3 extends over 12 amino acids. The CDR3 sequence: CASSLVGGVFNF. DNA of the CDR3: TGTGCCAGCAGCTTAGTGGGCGGGGTTTTCAACTTC.

The V and J genes are TRBV10-2 and TRBJ2-3; D might be TRBD2 (5 bases). CDR3 length: 14 residues. Germline-derived CDR1 and CDR2 are WSHSY and SAAADI. The ends were cut back, 8 bases at V and 3 bases at J, with 15 bases in the middle. This chain's CDR3 is CASRGLEWTDTQYF. Written as DNA, the CDR3 is TGCGCCAGCCGCGGGTTGGAGTGGACAGATACGCAGTATTTT.

CDR3 sequence reads: CASSGSSYEQYF. CDR3 coding DNA: TGTGCCAGCAGCGGGAGCTCCTACGAGCAGTACTTC. V and J are TRBV5-4 and TRBJ2-7; a possible D gene is TRBD2 (5 bases). The CDR3 length is 12 residues. Trimming left V 4 bases short and J 0 bases short, with 5 bases between. Germline V gene lookup returns CDR1 SGHNT and CDR2 YYREEE (reference sequence). Based on the CDR3 plus reference TRBV5-4 and TRBJ2-7, the full variable domain is ETGVTQSPTHLIKTRGQQVTLRCSSQSGHNTVSWYQQALGQGPQFIFQYYREEENGRGNFPPRFSGLQFPNYSSELNVNALELDDSALYLCASSGSSYEQYFGPGTRLTVT.

The chain recombines TRBV11-2 with TRBJ1-1; TRBD1 agrees at 7 bases. Germline lookup yields CDR1 SGHAT and CDR2 FQNNGV. CDR3 length equals 15 residues. Trimming cost V 5 bases and J 4 bases; bases outside gene matches: 10. The CDR3 bases are TGTGCCAGCAGCCCGCACGGGCAGGGGGGCACTGAAGCTTTCTTT. Encoded protein: CASSPHGQGGTEAFF. Complete variable domain (other parts from reference TRBV11-2 and TRBJ1-1): EAGVAQSPRYKIIEKRQSVAFWCNPISGHATLYWYQQILGQGPKLLIQFQNNGVVDDSQLPKDRFSAERLKGVDSTLKIQPAKLEDSAVYLCASSPHGQGGTEAFFGQGTRLTVV.

This chain's CDR3 is CASSLRESLATNEKLFF. In DNA, the CDR3 is TGTGCCAGCAGCTTAAGAGAAAGCCTTGCAACTAATGAAAAACTGTTTTTT. The rearrangement links TRBV7-8 to TRBJ1-4; D is uncertain. The CDR3 consists of 17 residues. V was pared by 2 bases and J by 0 bases, with 13 bases between. Germline lookup yields CDR1 SGHVS and CDR2 FQNEAQ.

The chain is built from TRBV6-5 and TRBJ1-3, with D uncertain. Germline V gene data show CDR1 as MNHEY and CDR2 as SVGAGI. V lost 2 bases to trimming and J lost 0 bases, with 8 bases between them. The CDR3 is made up of 15 amino acids. The CDR3 reads CASSYGEYSGNTIYF. Written as DNA, the CDR3 is TGTGCCAGCAGTTACGGGGAGTACTCTGGAAACACCATATATTTT.

This clone was detected only once. The V gene is TRBV19, the J gene TRBJ2-5; the D gene is possibly TRBD1 (6 bases). In germline, CDR1 is LNHDA, CDR2 SQIVND (reference sequence). The ends were cut back, 4 bases at V and 2 bases at J, with 14 bases in the middle. The CDR3 spans 15 residues. The CDR3: CASSNSEGVQETQYF. DNA of the CDR3: TGTGCCAGTAGTAACTCAGAGGGGGTTCAAGAGACCCAGTACTTC.